A selection of T cell receptor beta chains follows, all from one sample in a study of neurological immune-mediated disorders. TCRdb recomputed calls from the 5' RACE reads with MiXCR, one row per CDR3 protein. The repertoire holds 35,000 to 40,000 distinct CDR3 sequences, with over 8.5% as singletons. The source material was PBMCs. These receptors came from a man aged 55 to 70 with HTLV-1-associated myelopathy (HAM/TSP). Both conserved end residues are part of each CDR3. D genes are given only for firm matches. Clone size is not always given. Where it is, it says once, few, many or a class for expanded clones.

many	TRBV4-1	NA	TRBJ2-7	CASSQFPGSTPTVGEQYF	TGCGCCAGCAGCCAATTCCCCGGTTCGACTCCGACAGTGGGGGAGCAGTACTTC
many	TRBV6-5	NA	TRBJ1-1	CASSYGAGRSTEAFF	TGTGCCAGCAGTTACGGCGCGGGGAGGAGTACTGAAGCTTTCTTT
many	TRBV5-1	NA	TRBJ2-2	CASSSTGELFF	TGCGCCAGCAGTTCCACCGGGGAGCTGTTTTTT
many	TRBV10-3	NA	TRBJ2-2	CAIRAQLAGELFF	TGTGCCATCAGGGCCCAATTAGCCGGGGAGCTGTTTTTT
many	TRBV3-1	TRBD1	TRBJ2-1	CASSQGWLGQTYNEQFF	TGTGCCAGCAGCCAAGGTTGGTTGGGACAGACCTACAATGAGCAGTTCTTC
many	TRBV27	TRBD1	TRBJ1-5	CASGLQGSNQPQHF	TGTGCCAGCGGGCTACAGGGGAGCAATCAGCCCCAGCATTTT
many	TRBV20-1	NA	TRBJ2-7	CSARDPGGMYEQYF	TGCAGTGCTAGAGATCCTGGGGGCATGTACGAGCAGTACTTC
medium-sized	TRBV2	NA	TRBJ2-1	CASSEVNEQFF	TGTGCCAGCAGTGAGGTCAATGAGCAGTTCTTC
many	TRBV12-3/TRBV12-4	NA	TRBJ1-3	CASKGQRLSGNTIYF	TGTGCCAGCAAAGGCCAGAGGTTGTCCGGAAACACCATATATTTT
NA	TRBV20-1	TRBD2	TRBJ2-1	CSASGRIWAVDDQFF	TGCAGTGCTAGCGGGAGGATTTGGGCTGTCGATGATCAGTTCTTC
NA	TRBV20-1	NA	TRBJ2-1	CSASRDHEQFF	TGCAGTGCTAGCAGGGACCATGAGCAGTTCTTC
many	TRBV9	TRBD1	TRBJ2-1	CASSVGGQGGNEQFF	TGTGCCAGCAGCGTAGGGGGACAGGGAGGAAATGAGCAGTTCTTC
many	TRBV7-6	NA	TRBJ1-6	CASSLGSGRNYNSPLHF	TGTGCCAGCAGCTTAGGTTCAGGCCGAAACTATAATTCACCCCTCCACTTT
many	TRBV6-5	TRBD2	TRBJ2-7	CASSPRAGDDEQYF	TGTGCCAGCAGTCCTCGAGCGGGAGACGACGAGCAGTACTTC
few	TRBV27	TRBD2	TRBJ2-3	CASSSSKWLAGVTDTQYF	TGTGCCAGCAGTTCCTCCAAGTGGCTAGCGGGAGTAACAGATACGCAGTATTTT
many	TRBV6-5	TRBD2	TRBJ2-7	CASSYSAGVTPAEQYF	TGTGCCAGCAGTTACTCGGCGGGGGTCACACCGGCCGAGCAGTACTTC
many	TRBV5-1	NA	TRBJ1-1	CASSLEPGLGTEAFF	TGCGCCAGCAGCTTGGAGCCAGGGCTGGGGACTGAAGCTTTCTTT
many	TRBV10-3	NA	TRBJ2-1	CAIRNGSRAYNEQFF	TGTGCCATCAGGAACGGGAGTCGGGCGTACAATGAGCAGTTCTTC
medium-sized	TRBV20-1	NA	TRBJ2-1	CSARNTYNEQFF	TGCAGTGCTAGAAACACTTACAATGAGCAGTTCTTC
many	TRBV6-2/TRBV6-3	TRBD1	TRBJ2-1	CASSLLGQGVGEQFF	TGTGCCAGCAGTTTACTAGGACAGGGGGTGGGTGAGCAGTTCTTC
many	TRBV4-1	NA	TRBJ1-5	CAREEGGPWESNQPQHF	TGCGCCAGGGAGGAAGGGGGGCCATGGGAAAGCAATCAGCCCCAGCATTTT
many	TRBV7-9	NA	TRBJ2-7	CASSPVGAFNSYEQYF	TGTGCCAGCAGCCCGGTAGGGGCCTTCAACTCCTACGAGCAGTACTTC
many	TRBV5-1	NA	TRBJ1-1	CASSNNNLYTEAFF	TGCGCCAGCAGCAATAACAACCTGTACACTGAAGCTTTCTTT
many	TRBV28	NA	TRBJ2-2	CASSSTSGAGELFF	TGTGCCAGCAGTTCCACATCAGGGGCCGGGGAGCTGTTTTTT
many	TRBV7-2	NA	TRBJ2-7	CASSPDQPAYEQYF	TGTGCCAGCAGCCCGGATCAGCCGGCCTACGAGCAGTACTTC
many	TRBV5-1	NA	TRBJ2-5	CASSLEVQGQETQYF	TGCGCCAGCAGCTTGGAGGTCCAGGGGCAAGAGACCCAGTACTTC
many	TRBV5-5	NA	TRBJ2-7	CASSQTGLYEQYF	TGTGCCAGCAGCCAAACGGGGCTCTACGAGCAGTACTTC
many	TRBV5-1	NA	TRBJ2-3	CASSGRSSTDTQYF	TGCGCCAGCAGCGGCCGGTCTAGCACAGATACGCAGTATTTT
few	TRBV5-1	NA	TRBJ1-6	CASSPAVGANSPLHF	TGCGCCAGCAGCCCTGCTGTGGGGGCAAATTCACCCCTCCACTTT
NA	TRBV20-1	NA	TRBJ1-1	CSACPGATNTEAFF	TGCAGTGCGTGCCCCGGGGCGACCAACACTGAAGCTTTCTTT
many	TRBV7-2	TRBD1	TRBJ1-2	CASSPRTGPYGYTF	TGTGCCAGCAGCCCCAGGACAGGCCCATATGGCTACACCTTC
many	TRBV29-1	NA	TRBJ1-2	CSVEGDLQNYGYTF	TGCAGCGTTGAAGGAGACTTACAGAACTATGGCTACACCTTC
NA	TRBV19	NA	TRBJ2-7	CASSSAGTLMPYEQYF	TGTGCCAGTAGTAGCGCCGGGACGTTAATGCCCTACGAGCAGTACTTC
many	TRBV7-2	NA	TRBJ2-2	CASHPPRTGELFF	TGTGCCAGCCACCCACCGCGGACCGGGGAGCTGTTTTTT
many	TRBV19	NA	TRBJ2-1	CASAVGRPYNEQFF	TGTGCCAGTGCCGTGGGGCGGCCCTACAATGAGCAGTTCTTC
many	TRBV20-1	NA	TRBJ1-1	CSASTQTNTEAFF	TGCAGTGCTAGTACACAGACGAACACTGAAGCTTTCTTT
many	TRBV5-1	TRBD2	TRBJ2-1	CASSRAGSNGGEQFF	TGCGCCAGCAGCCGAGCGGGATCAAATGGGGGTGAGCAGTTCTTC
once	TRBV20-1	NA	TRBJ2-3	CSARAGISVADTQYF	TGCAGTGCTAGAGCGGGGATTTCCGTGGCTGATACGCAGTATTTT
many	TRBV15	TRBD1	TRBJ1-3	CATSRDRGPSGNTIYF	TGTGCCACCAGCAGGGACAGGGGACCCTCTGGAAACACCATATATTTT
NA	TRBV19	TRBD1	TRBJ1-5	CASSTGFQPQHF	TGTGCCAGTTCGACAGGGTTTCAGCCCCAGCATTTT
many	TRBV20-1	NA	TRBJ2-7	CSARDLRGASDEQYF	TGCAGTGCTAGAGATCTCCGGGGGGCATCCGACGAGCAGTACTTC
many	TRBV14	TRBD1	TRBJ1-2	CASSHLDRGHNYGYTF	TGTGCCAGCAGCCACCTCGACAGGGGACATAACTATGGCTACACCTTC
many	TRBV3-1	TRBD1	TRBJ1-1	CASSPGQGAVSEAFF	TGTGCCAGCAGCCCGGGACAGGGGGCCGTTTCTGAAGCTTTCTTT
medium-sized	TRBV5-1	TRBD2	TRBJ2-1	CASSTGTSGSFYNEQFF	TGCGCCAGCAGCACGGGGACTAGCGGGAGTTTCTACAATGAGCAGTTCTTC
many	TRBV6-5	NA	TRBJ2-3	CASSSSGKDTQYF	TGTGCCAGCAGTTCCTCAGGGAAAGATACGCAGTATTTT
medium-sized	TRBV24-1	NA	TRBJ2-2	CATSDPRARHTGELFF	TGTGCCACCAGTGATCCCAGGGCGAGGCACACCGGGGAGCTGTTTTTT
many	TRBV10-1	TRBD1	TRBJ2-3	CASTPGTGRTDTQYF	TGCGCCAGCACCCCCGGGACAGGACGCACAGATACGCAGTATTTT
NA	TRBV5-1	NA	TRBJ1-2	CASSRGGGYGYTF	TGCGCCAGCAGCCGGGGGGGGGGCTATGGCTACACCTTC
NA	TRBV7-2	TRBD2	TRBJ2-1	CASSAACGGVYNEQFF	TGTGCCAGCAGCGCGGCATGCGGGGGAGTTTACAATGAGCAGTTCTTC
NA	TRBV3-1	NA	TRBJ1-2	CASSPLEAQGGYTF	TGTGCCAGCAGCCCCCTCGAGGCCCAGGGCGGCTACACCTTC
NA	TRBV19	NA	TRBJ2-1	CASSSYKNEQFF	TGTGCCAGTAGCTCCTATAAGAATGAGCAGTTCTTC
NA	TRBV20-1	TRBD1	TRBJ2-7	CSTRPYWGQGAEQYF	TGCAGTACTAGACCGTATTGGGGACAGGGGGCCGAGCAGTACTTC